A single sample is the source of the 16 T cell receptor beta chains below, sequenced in a study of regulatory T cells in long-lasting Graves disease (dated by TCRdb to the early 2020s). The time point label, read with the paper, signifies: persistent/refractory GD, antithyroid drugs over 5 years with positive TRAb. For both TCR sequencing and RNA sequencing, RNA was extracted from PBMCs using TRIzol. Libraries were made using multiplex PCR. Instrument on record: Illumina HiSeq 4000. To build TCR beta libraries, CDR3 regions were amplified by Arm-PCR using iRepertoire HTBI primers. The raw public reads went through TCRdb reprocessing: fastp at Q25, MiXCR clone calling, in-frame beta chains kept. Rows with one shared CDR3 protein collapse into an entry with the most common genes and DNA. This sample gives hundreds of thousands of distinct CDR3 sequences in total; roughly a fifth of them show up just once. The top ten clonotypes cover 14% of the sample.

Here the sequenced sample was peripheral blood mononuclear cells (PBMCs), taken when the disease was refractory, from a patient treated with antithyroid drugs. These receptors were taken from a female donor with Graves disease.

A few counts support this clonotype. The chain couples TRBV6-2 or TRBV6-3 to TRBJ2-7; tentative D call: TRBD1 (5 bases). Trimming took 5 bases from V and 2 from J, leaving 13 bases between them. Germline assignment: CDR1 MNHEY and CDR2 SVGEGT. This CDR3 comprises 14 residues. CDR3 nucleotides: TGTGCCAGCAGTGAAGGATGGGGCCCCTACGAGCAGTACTTC. Its protein is CASSEGWGPYEQYF.

In its sample, this clonotype was seen a few times. The CDR3 coding sequence is TGTGCCAGCAGCCCCGGGAGGGTCCAAGGGCAGCCCCAGCATTTT. Its protein is CASSPGRVQGQPQHF. The chain combines TRBV3-1 with TRBJ1-5; D uncertain. In germline, CDR1 is LGHDT, CDR2 YNNKEL (reference sequence). V was clipped by 4 bases and J by 7 bases, with 17 bases between them. The CDR3 spans 15 residues. Based on the CDR3 plus reference TRBV3-1 and TRBJ1-5, the full variable domain is DTAVSQTPKYLVTQMGNDKSIKCEQNLGHDTMYWYKQDSKKFLKIMFSYNNKELIINETVPNRFSPKSPDKAHLNLHINSLELGDSAVYFCASSPGRVQGQPQHFGDGTRLSIL.

The sample holds many counts of this clonotype. This chain links TRBV27 with TRBJ2-7; unclear D gene. CDR3 size: 14 residues. Trimming cost V 5 bases and J 0 bases, with 11 bases left between them. Looked up from germline, CDR1 is MNHEY and CDR2 is SMNVEV (reference sequence). The CDR3 spells CASSPGRLSYEQYF. The CDR3 DNA is TGTGCCAGCAGTCCAGGACGGCTCTCCTACGAGCAGTACTTC.

This clonotype appeared many times. The chain combines TRBV29-1 with TRBJ1-1, with D uncertain. Germline assignment: CDR1 SQVTM and CDR2 ANQGSEA. The CDR3 has 14 residues. V was pared by 4 bases and J by 6 bases, with 18 bases between. The CDR3 is CSVGSPLAGAEAFF. The CDR3 nucleotides are TGCAGCGTTGGATCGCCGTTGGCTGGGGCTGAAGCTTTCTTT.

The V gene is TRBV7-9, the J gene TRBJ1-2; D is possibly TRBD1 (6 bases). The CDR3 loop spans 16 amino acids. Trimming took 2 bases from V and 4 from J, leaving 17 bases between them. Per germline, CDR1 SEHNR and CDR2 FQNEAQ (reference sequence). The CDR3 reads CASSLPGFRGGYGYTF. The CDR3 region has the DNA TGTGCCAGCAGCTTACCCGGGTTCAGGGGCGGCTATGGCTACACCTTC.

The chain employs TRBV5-6 and TRBJ1-2; D remains unclear. This CDR3 is built from 13 residues. With 5 bases removed from V and 6 bases from J, the gap between germline ends came to 14 bases. CDR1 SGHDT and CDR2 YYEEEE come from the germline V gene. Here the CDR3 DNA reads TGTGCCAGCAGAGAGACCTTGGCCGATGGCTACACCTTC. It codes for CASRETLADGYTF.

About this clonotype itself: Since a much larger clone is just one base distant, this may be a read error. The chain is built from TRBV20-1 and TRBJ2-5, with D perhaps TRBD1 (7 bases). The V end was cut by 6 bases, the J end by 7 bases, with 15 bases between. The CDR3 extends over 12 amino acids. Germline values: CDR1 DFQATT, CDR2 SNEGSKA (reference sequence). CDR3 in DNA: TGCAGTGCGCGGGGACAGTCGGGGACCCAGTACTTC. Translating it yields CSARGQSGTQYF.

The gene calls are TRBV20-1 and TRBJ1-4; D gene ambiguous. Deletions cut 6 bases from V and 0 bases from J, with 8 bases between. The CDR3 runs to 13 residues. CDR1 and CDR2 from the germline V gene are DFQATT and SNEGSKA (reference sequence). The DNA of the CDR3 is TGCAGTGCCGTCAGCACAACTAATGAAAAACTGTTTTTT. It codes for CSAVSTTNEKLFF.

The rearrangement uses TRBV7-9 and TRBJ2-3, with D hard to call. Between the trimmed V and J ends, which lost 1 base and 0 bases, there was a span of 8 bases. This CDR3 spans 15 amino acids. CDR1 and CDR2 (germline): SEHNR, FQNEAQ (reference sequence). The CDR3 sequence: CASSLDRRSTDTQYF. The CDR3 coding sequence is TGTGCCAGCAGCTTAGATCGGAGAAGCACAGATACGCAGTATTTT.

Ten or more counts support this clonotype. The chain recombines TRBV6-1 with TRBJ1-2, with D maybe TRBD1 (6 bases). This CDR3 has 13 amino acids. V dropped 6 bases and J dropped 3 bases, with 11 bases sitting between them. Germline V gene data show CDR1 as MNHNS and CDR2 as SASEGT. CDR3 amino acids: CASRGGQDYGYTF. The CDR3 region has the DNA TGTGCCAGCAGGGGGGGGCAAGACTATGGCTACACCTTC.

The table lists this clonotype with many counts. This chain joins TRBV28 and TRBJ2-2, with D unclear. Germline V CDR1 and CDR2: MDHEN, SYDVKM. V lost 2 bases to trimming and J lost 4 bases, with 11 bases between them. The CDR3 consists of 15 residues. CDR3 in DNA: TGTGCCAGCAGTTTAGGGGTCGTCGGCACCGGGGAGCTGTTTTTT. Translation gives CASSLGVVGTGELFF.

The chain carries TRBV20-1 and TRBJ1-5; TRBD1 might be the D (5 bases). In germline, CDR1 is DFQATT, CDR2 SNEGSKA (reference sequence). This CDR3 comprises 15 residues. V dropped 3 bases and J dropped 5 bases, with 17 bases sitting between them. The CDR3 reads CSARAGTGRYQPQHF. CDR3 coding DNA: TGCAGTGCTAGGGCCGGGACTGGGCGTTATCAGCCCCAGCATTTT.

This clonotype was counted only a few times. The CDR3: CASSELGGPIYEQYF. The CDR3 DNA reads TGTGCCAGCAGTGAATTAGGGGGGCCGATATACGAGCAGTACTTC. The chain joins TRBV25-1 to TRBJ2-7; TRBD1 or TRBD2 may be the D gene (6 bases each). Germline V gene data show CDR1 as MGHDK and CDR2 as SYGVNS. The V end was cut by 1 base, the J end by 4 bases, with 14 bases between. This CDR3 has 15 residues.

There are a few counts of this clonotype. V usage is TRBV9 and J usage is TRBJ2-2; tentative D call: TRBD1 (5 bases). Germline V gene sequence: CDR1 SGDLS, CDR2 YYNGEE. The CDR3 has 14 residues. Trimming took 0 bases from V and 6 from J, leaving 9 bases between them. CDR3 DNA: TGTGCCAGCAGCGTAGATCAGGGCCCCGGGGAGCTGTTTTTT. Its translation is CASSVDQGPGELFF.

J is TRBJ2-7 and V is TRBV25-1, with TRBD1 matching 8 bases. The V gene end was trimmed by 1 base and the J gene end by 2 bases; junction bases not matched to a gene: 10. Looked up from germline, CDR1 is MGHDK and CDR2 is SYGVNS. The CDR3 contains 17 residues. CDR3 amino acids: CASSELGAGGVPYEQYF. CDR3 nucleotides: TGTGCCAGCAGTGAATTAGGGGCAGGGGGCGTCCCCTACGAGCAGTACTTC.

This clonotype occurred a few times. V and J are TRBV30 and TRBJ1-1; D remains unclear. Germline V gene sequence: CDR1 GTSNPN, CDR2 SVGIG (reference sequence). V gave up 0 bases and J gave up 6 bases, with 14 bases separating them. This CDR3 contains 14 residues. In DNA form, the CDR3 reads TGTGCCTGGAGTGTAGGTCCCCGGGGAGCTGAAGCTTTCTTT. Protein product: CAWSVGPRGAEAFF.